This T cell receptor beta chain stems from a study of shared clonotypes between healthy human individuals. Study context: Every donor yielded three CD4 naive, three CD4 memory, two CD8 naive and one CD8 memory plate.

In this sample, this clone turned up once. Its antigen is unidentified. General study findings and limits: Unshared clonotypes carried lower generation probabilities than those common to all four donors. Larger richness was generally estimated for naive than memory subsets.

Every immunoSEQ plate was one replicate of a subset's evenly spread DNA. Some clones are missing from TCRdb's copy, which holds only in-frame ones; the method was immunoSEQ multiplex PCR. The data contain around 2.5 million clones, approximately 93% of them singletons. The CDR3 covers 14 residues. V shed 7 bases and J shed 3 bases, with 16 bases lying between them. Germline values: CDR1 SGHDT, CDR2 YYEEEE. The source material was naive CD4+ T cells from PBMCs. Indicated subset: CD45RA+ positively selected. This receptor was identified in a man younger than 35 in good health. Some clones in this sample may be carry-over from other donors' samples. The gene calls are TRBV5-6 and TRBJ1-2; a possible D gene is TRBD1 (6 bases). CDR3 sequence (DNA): TGTGCCAGCCGAACAGGGCCCTGGGACTATGGCTACACCTTC. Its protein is CASRTGPWDYGYTF. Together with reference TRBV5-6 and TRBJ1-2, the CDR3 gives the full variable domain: DAGVTQSPTHLIKTRGQQVTLRCSPKSGHDTVSWYQQALGQGPQFIFQYYEEEERQRGNFPDRFSGHQFPNYSSELNVNALLLGDSALYLCASRTGPWDYGYTFGSGTRLTVV.